This TCR beta chain was observed in a study of Graves' ophthalmopathy and Graves' hyperthyroidism. The CDR3 has 13 residues. With 6 bases removed from V and 7 bases from J, the gap between germline ends came to 16 bases. Looked up from germline, CDR1 is SGHRS and CDR2 is YFSETQ. The sequenced template was RNA, covering the TCR beta CDR3 region. A first-round RT-PCR used HTBI primers, followed by a second-round multiplex PCR. TCRdb re-analysed the multiplex PCR reads in MiXCR, keeping a single row per CDR3 protein. Altogether roughly 480,000 distinct CDR3 sequences are present, around an eighth being singletons, with the ten largest covering 8% to 10%. Whole-study findings and limits: With almost 90% sensitivity and 70% to 82% specificity, a 13-signature model separated ophthalmopathy from stable hyperthyroidism.

In this sample, this clonotype turned up many times. The antigen is not known. Exclusion applied to patients with other autoimmune diseases, uncontrolled infections, pregnancy or lactation. The clonotype originates from a woman aged 25 to 39 with Graves' ophthalmopathy. The material sequenced was blood. The V gene is TRBV5-1, the J gene TRBJ1-2; TRBD1 might be the D (6 bases). Written as DNA, the CDR3 is TGCGCCAGCAATGGTCAGGGGAAGGGTGGCTACACCTTC. It specifies CASNGQGKGGYTF.